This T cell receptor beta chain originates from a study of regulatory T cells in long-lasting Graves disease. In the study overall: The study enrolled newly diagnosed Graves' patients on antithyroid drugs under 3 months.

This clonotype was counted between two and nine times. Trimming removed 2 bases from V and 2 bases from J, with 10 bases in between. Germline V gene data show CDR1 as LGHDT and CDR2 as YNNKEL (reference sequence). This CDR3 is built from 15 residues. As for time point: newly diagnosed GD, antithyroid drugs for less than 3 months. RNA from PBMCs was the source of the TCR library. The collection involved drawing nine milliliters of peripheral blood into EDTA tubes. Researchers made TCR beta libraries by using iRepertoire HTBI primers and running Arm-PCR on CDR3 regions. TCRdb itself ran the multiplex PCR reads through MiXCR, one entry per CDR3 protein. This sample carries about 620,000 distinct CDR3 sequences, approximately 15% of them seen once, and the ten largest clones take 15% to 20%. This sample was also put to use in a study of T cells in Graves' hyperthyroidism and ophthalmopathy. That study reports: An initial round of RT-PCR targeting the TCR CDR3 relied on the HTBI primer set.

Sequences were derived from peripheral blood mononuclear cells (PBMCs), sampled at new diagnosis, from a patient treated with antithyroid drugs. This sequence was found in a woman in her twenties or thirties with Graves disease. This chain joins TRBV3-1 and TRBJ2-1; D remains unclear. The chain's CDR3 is CASSQRELTYNEQFF. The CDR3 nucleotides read TGTGCCAGCAGCCAAAGAGAGCTTACCTACAATGAGCAGTTCTTC.